One sample yielded the 23 T cell receptor beta chains listed below, sequenced in a study of CXCR3-negative and CXCR3-positive naive CD8 T cells. Study findings and constraints: TRB CDR3s were more hydrophobic in CXCR3-positive than in CXCR3-negative naive cells.

For these receptors, no antigen is known. With UMI labels, 5' RACE was used to prepare the TRB cDNA libraries. TCRdb re-called the 5' RACE reads, yielding one record per CDR3 amino acid sequence without DNA. The sample has roughly 110,000 distinct CDR3 sequences. Specimen: naive CXCR3+ CD8+ T cells from blood. Regarding subset: CD45RO-CCR7+CD27+CD95- naive CD8+ T cells expressing CXCR3 (TNR3+). These receptors were obtained from a human donor in good health. Some clones in this sample may be carry-over from other donors' samples.

The chain employs TRBV5-6 and TRBJ2-1; TCRdb selects TRBD2, and the lack of DNA leaves this call unchecked. This CDR3 is 19 amino acids long. CDR1 is SGHDT, CDR2 YYEEEE, per germline. The CDR3 sequence: CATDALRGLAGPSYNEQFF.

V usage is TRBV29-1 and J usage is TRBJ2-7. This CDR3 contains 11 residues. In germline, CDR1 is SQVTM, CDR2 ANQGSEA. The CDR3 sequence is CSVKQTYEQYF.

The V call is TRBV7-3, the J call TRBJ2-1. CDR3 length: 13 amino acids. CDR1 is SGHTA and CDR2 is FQGTGA in the germline V gene. CDR3 loop: CASSPLEYNEQFF.

The chain employs TRBV28 and TRBJ2-7; TCRdb selects TRBD1, and the lack of DNA leaves this call unchecked. Germline lookup yields CDR1 MDHEN and CDR2 SYDVKM. The CDR3 spans 15 residues. CDR3 region: CASSLPGRLTYEQYF.

J is TRBJ2-3 and V is TRBV23-1; TCRdb's D call, TRBD2, is unchecked because there is no DNA. TRBV23-1 is marked as an open reading frame, function uncertain. The CDR3 runs to 20 residues. The CDR3 loop reads CASSQSKRFLSGGAGGTQYF.

The chain employs TRBV7-3 and TRBJ2-1; TCRdb names TRBD1, which stays unverified in the absence of DNA. This CDR3 comprises 15 residues. Germline-derived CDR1 and CDR2 are SGHTA and FQGTGA. The CDR3: CASSLGGAGGNEQFF.

CDR3 protein: CSYGDRGYNEQFF. The rearrangement links TRBV29-1 to TRBJ2-1; TCRdb selects TRBD1, and the lack of DNA leaves this call unchecked. Germline CDR1 SQVTM, CDR2 ANQGSEA. The CDR3 sequence is 13 residues long.

The chain carries TRBV7-7 and TRBJ2-1; lacking DNA, the TRBD2 call made by TCRdb goes unchecked. In germline, CDR1 is SSHAT, CDR2 FNYEAQ (reference sequence). The length of the CDR3 is 14 residues. This CDR3 is CASAQGLAGDEQFF. The full variable domain, in which reference TRBV7-7 and TRBJ2-1 provide the parts outside the CDR3, is GAGVSQSPRYKVTKRGQDVTLRCDPISSHATLYWYQQALGQGPEFLTYFNYEAQPDKSGLPSDRFSAERPEGSISTLTIQRTEQRDSAMYRCASAQGLAGDEQFFGPGTRLTVL.

This chain uses TRBV27 with TRBJ2-1; TCRdb names TRBD1, which stays unverified in the absence of DNA. Per germline, CDR1 MNHEY and CDR2 SMNVEV (reference sequence). The CDR3 totals 17 residues. The CDR3 sequence: CASSLTTPGDHYNEQFF.

The CDR3 reads CASSPGGGPRSYNEQFF. The V gene is TRBV6-5, the J gene TRBJ2-1; absent DNA, TCRdb's TRBD1 call cannot be checked. Germline loops: CDR1 MNHEY, CDR2 SVGAGI. The length of the CDR3 is 17 residues.

V gene TRBV9 combines with J gene TRBJ2-1; as DNA is missing, the TRBD2 call by TCRdb cannot be tested. Germline V lookup: CDR1 SGDLS, CDR2 YYNGEE. The CDR3 contains 15 residues. This chain's CDR3 is CASSPGLANYNEQFF.

This chain joins TRBV29-1 and TRBJ2-1; TCRdb's D call, TRBD1, is unchecked because there is no DNA. CDR1 and CDR2 (germline): SQVTM, ANQGSEA. This CDR3 region has 12 residues. CDR3 protein: CSAGQGDHEQFF.

The rearrangement links TRBV7-6 to TRBJ1-6; TCRdb proposes TRBD1, but this gene call is untestable without DNA. Germline CDR1 SGHVS, CDR2 FNYEAQ. This CDR3 is 19 amino acids long. CDR3 in amino acids: CASSSRDGGFSGYNSPLHF.

The chain combines TRBV14 with TRBJ2-1. Germline CDR1 SGHDN, CDR2 FVKESK. This CDR3 comprises 15 residues. The CDR3 reads CASSHALGLVGEQFF. Filled out from reference TRBV14 and TRBJ2-1, the complete variable domain reads EAGVTQFPSHSVIEKGQTVTLRCDPISGHDNLYWYRRVMGKEIKFLLHFVKESKQDESGMPNNRFLAERTGGTYSTLKVQPAELEDSGVYFCASSHALGLVGEQFFGPGTRLTVL.

The rearrangement links TRBV20-1 to TRBJ1-1. Germline values: CDR1 DFQATT, CDR2 SNEGSKA (reference sequence). The CDR3 extends over 12 amino acids. CDR3 region: CSAPLPPTEAFF.

This chain links TRBV7-2 with TRBJ2-5; the TCRdb call, TRBD1, lacks DNA for checking. This CDR3 has 15 residues. Germline V gene sequence: CDR1 SGHTA, CDR2 FQGNSA. This CDR3 reads CASSLGGGVHETQYF.

The chain recombines TRBV11-2 with TRBJ2-5; TCRdb gives TRBD2 as the D gene, but with no DNA this cannot be confirmed. Germline loops: CDR1 SGHAT, CDR2 FQNNGV. This CDR3 contains 17 residues. The CDR3 sequence: CASSHRDAGSWSETQYF.

The chain is built from TRBV6-5 and TRBJ2-3; TCRdb reports TRBD1, a call that lacks DNA to check it against. The CDR3 totals 16 residues. The germline gives CDR1 MNHEY, CDR2 SVGAGI. Here the CDR3 reads CASSLLQGSYTDTQYF.

The V and J genes are TRBV4-2 and TRBJ2-2; the D gene TCRdb calls, TRBD1, cannot be checked with no DNA. The length of the CDR3 is 15 residues. The germline CDR1 and CDR2 sequences are LGHNA and YNFKEQ. The CDR3 loop reads CASSQGQGGTGELFF.

This rearrangement joins TRBV20-1 to TRBJ1-5. Germline V gene data show CDR1 as DFQATT and CDR2 as SNEGSKA (reference sequence). The CDR3 totals 13 residues. CDR3 sequence reads: CSARDQSNQPQHF.

The V and J genes are TRBV19 and TRBJ2-6; TCRdb selects TRBD1, and the lack of DNA leaves this call unchecked. The CDR3 is 15 residues long. Germline V gene data show CDR1 as LNHDA and CDR2 as SQIVND (reference sequence). The CDR3 spells CASIPRGAGANVLTF.

The V and J genes are TRBV11-2 and TRBJ2-1. The CDR3 runs 13 residues. The V gene's germline CDR1 is SGHAT and CDR2 FQNNGV. The CDR3 is CASSSRTNNEQFF.

The gene calls are TRBV7-9 and TRBJ2-7; TCRdb proposes TRBD2, but this gene call is untestable without DNA. The germline gives CDR1 SEHNR, CDR2 FQNEAQ (reference sequence). This CDR3 contains 19 residues. The CDR3 loop reads CASSPDLGLAGGPDYEQYF. Variable domain in full (rest from reference TRBV7-9 and TRBJ2-7): DTGVSQNPRHKITKRGQNVTFRCDPISEHNRLYWYRQTLGQGPEFLTYFQNEAQLEKSRLLSDRFSAERPKGSFSTLEIQRTEQGDSAMYLCASSPDLGLAGGPDYEQYFGPGTRLTVT.